The 28 T cell receptor beta chains below come from one sample, sequenced in a study of blood T cell repertoires in COVID-19. The assay was immunoSEQ multiplex PCR, and TCRdb's table has in-frame clones only and misses some. Among 150,000 to 200,000 clones listed, about 85% were seen once. Sequenced: PBMCs or T cells enriched from blood (not recorded which). Receptors originate from a woman in her thirties or forties in a cohort exposed to, infected with or recovered from COVID-19 (not recorded which).

J is TRBJ1-1 and V is TRBV5-1, with D possibly being TRBD1 (5 bases). The CDR3 length is 15 residues. Looked up from germline, CDR1 is SGHRS and CDR2 is YFSETQ. V lost 0 bases and J lost 3, with 12 bases in between. CDR3 DNA sequence: TGCGCCAGCAGCTTGGTTGGGGCGCAGTACACTGAAGCTTTCTTT. Protein product: CASSLVGAQYTEAFF.

The chain recombines TRBV21-1 with TRBJ1-1; the table's D call of TRBD1 was not tested on the DNA. TRBV21-1 is deemed a pseudogene. The CDR3 is 16 residues long. DNA of the CDR3: TGTGCCAGCAGCTTAGAAGGGGGTTGCCGGAACACTGAAGCTTTCTTT. Amino acid sequence: CASSLEGGCRNTEAFF.

The rearrangement uses TRBV6-2 or TRBV6-3 and TRBJ1-2; 8 nucleotides match TRBD1. CDR1 and CDR2 from the germline V gene are MNHEY and SVGEGT. Trimming removed 4 bases from V and 3 bases from J; junction bases left unmatched: 13. The CDR3 has 17 residues. CDR3 in DNA: TGTGCCAGCAGTTCCAGAACCACCAGGGGGCGCGACTATGGCTACACCTTC. Its protein is CASSSRTTRGRDYGYTF.

V and J are TRBV9 and TRBJ1-1; TRBD1 agrees at 8 bases. J lost 4 bases, V lost 4 bases, and 6 bases had no gene match. In germline, CDR1 is SGDLS, CDR2 YYNGEE. The CDR3 covers 14 residues. The CDR3, as DNA: TGTGCCAGCAGCAGACAAACAGGGGGCACTGAAGCTTTCTTT. Translation gives CASSRQTGGTEAFF.

V and J are TRBV19 and TRBJ1-6, with TRBD1 identical over 9 bases. CDR1 LNHDA and CDR2 SQIVND come from the germline V gene (reference sequence). The CDR3 totals 16 residues. The J segment lost 14 bases and the V segment lost 6 bases, leaving 17 bases of the junction unmatched. CDR3 amino acids: CASRPTGQGARGALHF. The CDR3 nucleotides read TGTGCCAGTAGACCGACGGGACAGGGAGCCCGAGGGGCCCTCCACTTT.

V is TRBV9 and J is TRBJ1-1, with D uncertain. Between the trimmed V and J ends, which lost 0 bases and 1 base, there was a span of 10 bases. The CDR3 has 15 residues. CDR1 and CDR2 (germline): SGDLS, YYNGEE. CDR3 DNA: TGTGCCAGCAGCGTAGATTCACTTGGGAACACTGAAGCTTTCTTT. It specifies CASSVDSLGNTEAFF.

The chain is built from TRBV4-1 and TRBJ2-7; 8 positions agree with TRBD1. Per germline, CDR1 MGHRA and CDR2 YSYEKL. V was clipped by 1 base and J by 4 bases; unmatched bases: 6. The CDR3 runs to 15 residues. CDR3 nucleotides: TGCGCCAGCAGCCAAGGGCAGGGGGCTACTTACGAGCAGTACTTC. Translated, it gives CASSQGQGATYEQYF.

The J gene is TRBJ2-7, the V gene TRBV19; 10 bases are shared with TRBD1. CDR3 length: 15 amino acids. V trimming: 6 bases; J trimming: 2 bases; junction bases outside the gene matches: 7. Germline V gene data show CDR1 as LNHDA and CDR2 as SQIVND (reference sequence). CDR3 sequence: CASSPEGQGTYEQYF. CDR3 DNA sequence: TGTGCCAGTAGCCCAGAGGGACAGGGGACCTACGAGCAGTACTTC. Together with reference TRBV19 and TRBJ2-7, the CDR3 gives the full variable domain: DGGITQSPKYLFRKEGQNVTLSCEQNLNHDAMYWYRQDPGQGLRLIYYSQIVNDFQKGDIAEGYSVSREKKESFPLTVTSAQKNPTAFYLCASSPEGQGTYEQYFGPGTRLTVT.

The chain uses TRBV13 and TRBJ1-1; the match to TRBD1 covers 7 bases. After removal of 5 bases from V and 4 bases from J, the junction contained 7 bases not matched to a gene. Germline loops: CDR1 PRHDT, CDR2 FYEKMQ (reference sequence). The CDR3 spans 14 residues. The CDR3 sequence: CASSNRDSVTEAFF. The CDR3 DNA sequence: TGTGCCAGCAGCAACCGGGACAGCGTCACTGAAGCTTTCTTT.

Only a few counts were recorded for this clone. This chain connects TRBV27 to TRBJ1-6; tentatively, D is TRBD1 (5 bases). V was clipped by 6 bases and J by 1 base, with 10 bases between them. The germline V gene has CDR1 MNHEY and CDR2 SMNVEV (reference sequence). This CDR3 contains 15 residues. CDR3 sequence (DNA): TGTGCCAGCAGAATCGACAGATCCTATAATTCACCCCTCCACTTT. Translated, it gives CASRIDRSYNSPLHF.

The rearrangement uses TRBV19 and TRBJ1-2; D is possibly TRBD1 (6 bases). Germline CDR1 and CDR2: LNHDA and SQIVND (reference sequence). Deletions cut 3 bases from V and 10 bases from J, with 15 bases between. CDR3 size: 13 residues. CDR3 bases: TGTGCCAGTAGTATTGTCTCGGGACAACCCTACACCTTC. Translated: CASSIVSGQPYTF.

This clone has a handful of counts. CDR3 nucleotide sequence: TGCGCCAGCAGCCAAGATCGCACCGGGGGGCGAAAGGGCTACACCTTC. Its translation is CASSQDRTGGRKGYTF. The V call is TRBV4-3, the J call TRBJ1-2, with D possibly being TRBD1 (6 bases). The CDR3 totals 16 residues. Per germline, CDR1 LGHNA and CDR2 YSLEER. The V end was cut by 0 bases, the J end by 8 bases, with 19 bases between.

The chain employs TRBV6-2 or TRBV6-3 and TRBJ2-3; 9 nucleotides align to TRBD2. From germline, CDR1 is MNHEY and CDR2 SVGEGT. Germline trimming cut 1 base from V and 4 bases from J; bases unmatched to any gene: 3. The CDR3 has 15 amino acids. The CDR3 bases are TGTGCCAGCAGTTACTGGGCGGGAGGGCCAGATACGCAGTATTTT. It yields the protein CASSYWAGGPDTQYF.

The chain combines TRBV9 with TRBJ2-1; possibly TRBD2 for D (7 bases). The CDR3 covers 15 residues. Per germline, CDR1 SGDLS and CDR2 YYNGEE. V shed 2 bases and J shed 6 bases, with 15 bases lying between them. The CDR3 sequence: CASSVGGARVNEQFF. Here the CDR3 DNA reads TGTGCCAGCAGCGTGGGGGGGGCACGTGTCAATGAGCAGTTCTTC.

This rearrangement joins TRBV2 to TRBJ1-4; possible D gene TRBD1, 5 bases. V was pared by 6 bases and J by 2 bases, with 10 bases between. The CDR3 extends over 14 amino acids. Germline loops: CDR1 SNHLY, CDR2 FYNNEI. CDR3 in amino acids: CASRPGGTNEKLFF. CDR3 coding DNA: TGTGCCAGCAGGCCGGGGGGGACTAATGAAAAACTGTTTTTT.

This clone was detected once. The chain links TRBV4-1 to TRBJ1-2; D ambiguous. This CDR3 region has 14 residues. V was shortened by 3 bases and J by 4 bases, with 12 bases between the two germline ends. Germline V CDR1 and CDR2: MGHRA, YSYEKL. The CDR3 sequence is CASSHLGGTYGYTF. CDR3 coding DNA: TGCGCCAGCAGCCACCTGGGAGGAACCTATGGCTACACCTTC.

The rearrangement links TRBV6-5 to TRBJ1-1, with a possible D match to TRBD1 (6 bases). Germline CDR1 is MNHEY and CDR2 is SVGAGI. The CDR3 is made up of 15 amino acids. The V and J ends lost 3 bases and 4 bases respectively, with 15 bases between them. This CDR3 reads CASSYGTRGSTEAFF. The CDR3 bases are TGTGCCAGCAGTTATGGGACAAGGGGGAGCACTGAAGCTTTCTTT.

The chain links TRBV6-1 to TRBJ1-6; the D is unclear. There are 14 residues in the CDR3. Trimming took 3 bases from V and 4 from J, leaving 7 bases between them. Germline CDR1 reads MNHNS; CDR2 reads SASEGT. The DNA of the CDR3 is TGTGCCAGCAGTGATTCGGTTTATAATTCACCCCTCCACTTT. It translates to CASSDSVYNSPLHF.

This rearrangement joins TRBV11-3 to TRBJ2-7, with D hard to call. The germline V and J ends were trimmed by 3 bases and 2 bases, with 8 bases remaining between them. Germline V CDR1 and CDR2: SGHNT, YENEEA. This CDR3 contains 13 residues. Here the CDR3 DNA reads TGTGCCAGCAGCTTGGCCCTGACCTACGAGCAGTACTTC. This sequence encodes CASSLALTYEQYF.

This clone was seen once. The V call is TRBV2, the J call TRBJ2-3; TRBD1 matches 8 bases. Losses at the gene ends were 5 bases for V and 5 bases for J; bases not matched to a gene: 6. The germline CDR1 and CDR2 sequences are SNHLY and FYNNEI. The CDR3 is 14 amino acids. CDR3 sequence: CASSSYDRGDTQYF. As DNA, the CDR3 is TGTGCCAGCAGTTCATACGACAGGGGAGATACGCAGTATTTT.

This chain links TRBV11-2 with TRBJ2-5, with D possibly TRBD1 on 5 matching bases. CDR1 is SGHAT and CDR2 is FQNNGV in the germline V gene. Trimming took 1 base from V and 2 from J, leaving 11 bases between them. The CDR3 consists of 15 residues. CDR3: CASSLGKGKQETQYF. CDR3 sequence (DNA): TGTGCCAGCAGCTTAGGGAAGGGGAAACAAGAGACCCAGTACTTC.

The chain uses TRBV27 and TRBJ1-1, with 9 bases fitting TRBD1. Germline V gene sequence: CDR1 MNHEY, CDR2 SMNVEV (reference sequence). This CDR3 has 14 amino acids. Trimming took 6 bases from V and 2 from J; bases not matched to a gene: 4. The CDR3 coding sequence is TGTGCCAGCAGCTACAGGGGGCTCAACACTGAAGCTTTCTTT. It specifies CASSYRGLNTEAFF.

The chain uses TRBV11-3 and TRBJ1-1, with D perhaps matching TRBD1 (5 bases). The CDR3 runs to 18 residues. V dropped 1 base and J dropped 3 bases, with 21 bases sitting between them. Germline-derived CDR1 and CDR2 are SGHNT and YENEEA. The CDR3, as DNA: TGTGCCAGCAGCTTAGTAACGTGGAAGGGGCGCACGGACACTGAAGCTTTCTTT. Amino acids: CASSLVTWKGRTDTEAFF.

V gene TRBV13 combines with J gene TRBJ2-3; the D gene is possibly TRBD1 (5 bases). Trimming stripped 5 bases from V and 2 bases from J, with 11 bases between. CDR1 and CDR2 from the germline V gene are PRHDT and FYEKMQ (reference sequence). The CDR3 totals 14 residues. This chain's CDR3 is CASSMRQSTDTQYF. The CDR3 DNA reads TGTGCCAGCAGCATGAGACAGTCCACAGATACGCAGTATTTT.

The chain recombines TRBV4-3 with TRBJ2-6; the match to TRBD2 covers 7 bases. The CDR3 consists of 18 residues. CDR1 is LGHNA, CDR2 YSLEER, per germline. V was pared by 0 bases and J by 4 bases, with 9 bases of the junction left unmatched. The CDR3: CASSQDRAILAGANVLTF. CDR3 bases: TGCGCCAGCAGCCAAGATCGTGCAATACTAGCGGGGGCCAACGTCCTGACTTTC.

This chain joins TRBV6-5 and TRBJ2-3, with TRBD2 matching 7 bases. With V trimmed by 7 bases and J by 2 bases, 3 bases remained unmatched. The length of the CDR3 is 13 residues. From germline, CDR1 is MNHEY and CDR2 SVGAGI. The CDR3 region has the DNA TGTGCCAGCACTAGCGGAGACACAGATACGCAGTATTTT. Its translation: CASTSGDTDTQYF.

The chain has TRBV9 and TRBJ1-2; 7 bases are a match to TRBD1. V lost 3 bases and J lost 8; bases outside the gene matches: 13. The CDR3 is 15 amino acids. Germline assignment: CDR1 SGDLS and CDR2 YYNGEE. The CDR3: CASSASRDRIRGYTF. CDR3 in DNA: TGTGCCAGCAGCGCGAGCCGGGACAGAATTAGGGGCTACACCTTC.

This rearrangement joins TRBV4-1 to TRBJ1-5; 9 bases are shared with TRBD1. The length of the CDR3 is 15 residues. Trimming took 1 base from V and 7 from J; bases not matched to a gene: 5. Germline V gene sequence: CDR1 MGHRA, CDR2 YSYEKL. CDR3 nucleotides: TGCGCCAGCAGCCAAGTGACAGGGGGGAGGCAGCCCCAGCATTTT. Translated, it gives CASSQVTGGRQPQHF.